This record concerns one TCR beta chain sequence. This record belongs to a study of blood T cell repertoires in COVID-19. Study context: The origin of the acute and convalescent COVID-19 samples was the United States, Italy and Spain.

In the original workflow: By means of reference gene primer amplification, nucleated cell counts were estimated. Repertoires were generated with immunoSEQ multiplex PCR, while TCRdb's copy carries only in-frame clones and drops some. The V and J calls and clone size are taken from that table; D and trimming were inferred from the DNA. The data hold fewer than 350,000 clones, with about 93% observed a single time. The germline gives CDR1 MNHEY, CDR2 SVGAGI. This CDR3 is built from 14 residues. V lost 6 bases to trimming and J lost 2 bases, with 13 bases between them. The sequenced sample consisted of peripheral blood. The sequence came from a woman aged 25 to 39 with COVID-19, enrolled during active disease. The genes are TRBV6-5 and TRBJ2-5; the D gene is possibly TRBD2 (5 bases). The CDR3 loop reads CASRRVAVQETQYF. The CDR3 DNA reads as TGTGCCAGCAGGCGGGTTGCGGTACAAGAGACCCAGTACTTC.